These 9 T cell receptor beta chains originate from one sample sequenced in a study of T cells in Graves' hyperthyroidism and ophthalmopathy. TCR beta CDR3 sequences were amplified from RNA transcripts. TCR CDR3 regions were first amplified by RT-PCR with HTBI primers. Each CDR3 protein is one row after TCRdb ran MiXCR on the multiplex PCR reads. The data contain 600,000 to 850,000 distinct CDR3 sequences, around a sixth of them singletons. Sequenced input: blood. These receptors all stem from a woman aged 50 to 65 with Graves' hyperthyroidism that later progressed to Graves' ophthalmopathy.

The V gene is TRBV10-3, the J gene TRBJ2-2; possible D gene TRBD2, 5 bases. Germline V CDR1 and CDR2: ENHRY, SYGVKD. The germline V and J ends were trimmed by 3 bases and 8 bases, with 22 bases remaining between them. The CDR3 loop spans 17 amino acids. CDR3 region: CAISEGSLLTWEGELFF. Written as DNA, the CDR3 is TGTGCCATCAGTGAAGGATCCCTCCTAACCTGGGAGGGGGAGCTGTTTTTT.

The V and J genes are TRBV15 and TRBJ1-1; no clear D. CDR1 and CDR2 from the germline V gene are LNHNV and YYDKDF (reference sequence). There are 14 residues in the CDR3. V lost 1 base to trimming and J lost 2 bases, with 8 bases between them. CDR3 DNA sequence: TGTGCCACCAGCAGAGGGGTCAGAAACACTGAAGCTTTCTTT. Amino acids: CATSRGVRNTEAFF.

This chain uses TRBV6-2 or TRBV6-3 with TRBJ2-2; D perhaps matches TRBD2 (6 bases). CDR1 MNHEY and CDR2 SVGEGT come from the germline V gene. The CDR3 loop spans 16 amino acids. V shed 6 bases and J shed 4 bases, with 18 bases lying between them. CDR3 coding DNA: TGTGCCAGCAGACGGGGACTTAGGGGTAGCACCGGGGAGCTGTTTTTT. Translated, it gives CASRRGLRGSTGELFF.

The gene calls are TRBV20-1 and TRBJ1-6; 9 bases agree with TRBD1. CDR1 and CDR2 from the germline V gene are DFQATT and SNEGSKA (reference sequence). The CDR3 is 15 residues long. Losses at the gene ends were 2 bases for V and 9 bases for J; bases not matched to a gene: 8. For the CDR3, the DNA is TGCAGTGCTAGACCCCGGGACAGGGCTAGTTCACCCCTCCACTTT. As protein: CSARPRDRASSPLHF.

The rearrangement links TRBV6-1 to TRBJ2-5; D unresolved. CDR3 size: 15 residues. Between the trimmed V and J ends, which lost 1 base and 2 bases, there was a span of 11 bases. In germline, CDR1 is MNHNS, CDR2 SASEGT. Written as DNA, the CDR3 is TGTGCCAGCAGTGAAGGGTTTTTGTCACAAGAGACCCAGTACTTC. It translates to CASSEGFLSQETQYF.

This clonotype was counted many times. The CDR3 DNA reads TGCAGTGCTAGAGAGGACAGGTTCTTTAGCTACGAGCAGTACTTC. It yields the protein CSAREDRFFSYEQYF. The chain joins TRBV20-1 to TRBJ2-7; 7 bases are a match to TRBD1. The CDR3 totals 15 residues. CDR1 and CDR2 (germline): DFQATT, SNEGSKA (reference sequence). Trimming removed 0 bases from V and 3 bases from J; junction bases left unmatched: 8.

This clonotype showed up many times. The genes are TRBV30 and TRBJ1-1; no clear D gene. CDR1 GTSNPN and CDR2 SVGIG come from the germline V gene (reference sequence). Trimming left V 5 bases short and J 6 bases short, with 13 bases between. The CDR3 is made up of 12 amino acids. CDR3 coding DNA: TGTGCCTGGCTTAAGGAGGACCCTGAAGCTTTCTTT. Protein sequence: CAWLKEDPEAFF.

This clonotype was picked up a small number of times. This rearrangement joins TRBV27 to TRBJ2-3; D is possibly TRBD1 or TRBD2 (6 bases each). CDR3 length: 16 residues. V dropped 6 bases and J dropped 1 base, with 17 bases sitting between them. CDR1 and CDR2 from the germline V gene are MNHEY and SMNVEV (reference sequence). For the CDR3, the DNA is TGTGCCAGCAGGCTCACAGGGACTTCGCGCACAGATACGCAGTATTTT. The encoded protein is CASRLTGTSRTDTQYF.

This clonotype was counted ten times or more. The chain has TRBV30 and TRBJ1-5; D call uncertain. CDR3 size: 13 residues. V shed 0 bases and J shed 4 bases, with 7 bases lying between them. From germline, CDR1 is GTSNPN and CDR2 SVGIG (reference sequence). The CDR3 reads CAWSVEGNQPQHF. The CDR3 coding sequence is TGTGCCTGGAGTGTTGAAGGAAATCAGCCCCAGCATTTT.